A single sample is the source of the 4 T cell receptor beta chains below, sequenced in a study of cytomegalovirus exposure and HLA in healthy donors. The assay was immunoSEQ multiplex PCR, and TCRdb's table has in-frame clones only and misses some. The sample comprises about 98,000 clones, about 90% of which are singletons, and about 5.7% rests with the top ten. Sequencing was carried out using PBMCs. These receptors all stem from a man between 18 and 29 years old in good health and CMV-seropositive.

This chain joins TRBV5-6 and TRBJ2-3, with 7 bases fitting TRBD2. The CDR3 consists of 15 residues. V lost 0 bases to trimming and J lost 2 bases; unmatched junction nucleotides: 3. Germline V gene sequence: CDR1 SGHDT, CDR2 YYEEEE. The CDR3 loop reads CASSLGAGVTDTQYF. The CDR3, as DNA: TGTGCCAGCAGCTTGGGGGCGGGGGTCACAGATACGCAGTATTTT.

CDR3 region: CASSPGQESYGYTF. CDR3 coding DNA: TGTGCCAGCAGCCCGGGACAGGAAAGCTATGGCTACACCTTC. The chain carries TRBV7-2 and TRBJ1-2; TRBD1 matches 8 bases. The V and J ends lost 5 bases and 4 bases, in that order; junction bases with no gene match: 6. The CDR3 is made up of 14 amino acids. CDR1 and CDR2 from the germline V gene are SGHTA and FQGNSA.

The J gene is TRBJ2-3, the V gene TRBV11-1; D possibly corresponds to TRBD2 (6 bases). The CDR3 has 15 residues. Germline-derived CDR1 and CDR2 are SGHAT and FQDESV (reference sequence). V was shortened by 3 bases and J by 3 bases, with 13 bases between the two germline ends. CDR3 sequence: CASSFWRGGTDTQYF. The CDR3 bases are TGTGCCAGCAGCTTTTGGAGGGGAGGAACAGATACGCAGTATTTT.

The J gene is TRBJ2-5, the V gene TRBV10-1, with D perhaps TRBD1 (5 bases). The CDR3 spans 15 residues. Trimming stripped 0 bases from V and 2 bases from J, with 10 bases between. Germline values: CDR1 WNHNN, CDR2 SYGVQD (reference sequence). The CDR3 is CASSESVGAQETQYF. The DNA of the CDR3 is TGCGCCAGCAGTGAGTCCGTAGGGGCACAAGAGACCCAGTACTTC.